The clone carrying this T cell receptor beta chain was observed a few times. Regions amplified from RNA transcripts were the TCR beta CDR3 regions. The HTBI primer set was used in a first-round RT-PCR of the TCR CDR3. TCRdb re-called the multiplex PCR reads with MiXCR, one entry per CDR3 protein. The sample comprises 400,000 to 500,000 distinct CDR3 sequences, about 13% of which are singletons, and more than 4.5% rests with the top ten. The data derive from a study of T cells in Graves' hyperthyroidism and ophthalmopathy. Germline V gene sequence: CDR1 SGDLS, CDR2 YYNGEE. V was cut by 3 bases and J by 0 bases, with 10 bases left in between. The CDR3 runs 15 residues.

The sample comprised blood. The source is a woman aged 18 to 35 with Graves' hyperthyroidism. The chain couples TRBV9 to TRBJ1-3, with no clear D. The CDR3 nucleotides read TGTGCCAGCAGCGAGGCAGGATTCTCTGGAAACACCATATATTTT. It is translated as CASSEAGFSGNTIYF.